The 10 T cell receptor beta chains below all came from one sample that was sequenced in a study of control samples from healthy donors and cancer patients. Sequencing used immunoSEQ multiplex PCR; TCRdb keeps in-frame clones, though not all of them. In the table there are fewer than 70,000 clones, 94% of which are singletons. Sequencing input: blood. The source is a young man in good health.

The V gene is TRBV6-4, the J gene TRBJ1-2, with D maybe TRBD1 (5 bases). CDR1 and CDR2 from the germline V gene are MRHNA and SNTAGT. The V and J ends lost 8 bases and 4 bases respectively, with 20 bases between them. The CDR3 consists of 15 residues. CDR3 sequence reads: CASSPSWGEGYGYTF. DNA of the CDR3: TGTGCCAGCTCCCCGTCATGGGGCGAGGGCTATGGCTACACCTTC.

The V gene is TRBV27, the J gene TRBJ2-3; D might be TRBD1 or TRBD2, each matching 6 bases. The CDR3 loop spans 17 amino acids. The V gene lost 5 bases and the J gene lost 1 base, with 19 bases spanning the gap. The germline V gene encodes CDR1 MNHEY and CDR2 SMNVEV (reference sequence). The CDR3 DNA follows: TGTGCCAGCAGTCGAAAAACAGGGCGGGGTGGCACAGATACGCAGTATTTT. It codes for CASSRKTGRGGTDTQYF.

The V and J genes are TRBV4-1 and TRBJ2-3; TRBD2 matches at 8 bases. J was trimmed by 4 bases and V by 0 bases; bases with no gene match: 9. From germline, CDR1 is MGHRA and CDR2 YSYEKL. The CDR3 is 17 amino acids. The CDR3 reads CASSQDSPISGADTQYF. In DNA, the CDR3 is TGCGCCAGCAGCCAAGATTCGCCGATTAGCGGGGCAGATACGCAGTATTTT.

The rearrangement joins TRBV4-2 to TRBJ1-5; no clear D gene. The germline gives CDR1 LGHNA, CDR2 YNFKEQ. V was trimmed by 0 bases and J by 7 bases, leaving 13 bases between them. The CDR3 length is 15 residues. The CDR3 DNA reads as TGTGCCAGCAGCCAAGATCGCGAGGCAAGACAGCCCCAGCATTTT. Amino acids: CASSQDREARQPQHF.

The genes are TRBV19 and TRBJ2-1; 7 bases line up with TRBD2. The CDR3 is made up of 14 amino acids. After removal of 8 bases from V and 7 bases from J, the junction contained 11 bases not matched to a gene. Germline loops: CDR1 LNHDA, CDR2 SQIVND (reference sequence). CDR3 sequence reads: CASQTLGGKNEQFF. In DNA, the CDR3 is TGTGCCAGTCAAACCTTGGGAGGGAAGAATGAGCAGTTCTTC.

The chain joins TRBV5-8 to TRBJ2-7, with TRBD1 matching 9 bases. The CDR3 is 15 residues long. The J segment lost 3 bases and the V segment lost 5 bases, leaving 9 bases of the junction unmatched. Per the germline V gene, CDR1 is SGHTS and CDR2 is YDEGEE. CDR3 DNA: TGTGCCAGCAGATCGGACAGGGGCGGGTTCTACGAGCAGTACTTC. It encodes CASRSDRGGFYEQYF.

This clone was seen just once. This chain joins TRBV30 and TRBJ2-1; D gene uncertain. The CDR3 consists of 13 residues. Trimming pared 2 bases from V and 2 bases from J, leaving 7 bases between. CDR1 and CDR2 from the germline V gene are GTSNPN and SVGIG (reference sequence). The CDR3 coding sequence is TGTGCCTGGAGTAACGTCCCCTACAATGAGCAGTTCTTC. It is translated as CAWSNVPYNEQFF. Filled out from reference TRBV30 and TRBJ2-1, the complete variable domain reads SQTIHQWPATLVQPVGSPLSLECTVEGTSNPNLYWYRQAAGRGLQLLFYSVGIGQISSEVPQNLSASRPQDRQFILSSKKLLLSDSGFYLCAWSNVPYNEQFFGPGTRLTVL.

This clone is a singleton in its sample. V gene TRBV9 combines with J gene TRBJ1-3, with no clear D. This CDR3 is built from 15 residues. CDR1 and CDR2 (germline): SGDLS, YYNGEE. V shed 0 bases and J shed 2 bases, with 9 bases lying between them. The CDR3: CASSVELGTGNTIYF. CDR3 DNA: TGTGCCAGCAGCGTAGAACTGGGGACTGGAAACACCATATATTTT. The complete variable domain, with remaining parts taken from reference TRBV9 and TRBJ1-3, reads DSGVTQTPKHLITATGQRVTLRCSPRSGDLSVYWYQQSLDQGLQFLIQYYNGEERAKGNILERFSAQQFPDLHSELNLSSLELGDSALYFCASSVELGTGNTIYFGEGSWLTVV.

CDR3 protein: CASSLGRGAGEQYF. DNA of the CDR3: TGTGCCAGCAGTTTAGGCAGGGGGGCGGGCGAGCAGTACTTC. The V call is TRBV27, the J call TRBJ2-7; perhaps TRBD1 as D (7 bases). CDR1 is MNHEY and CDR2 is SMNVEV in the germline V gene (reference sequence). With 2 bases removed from V and 6 bases from J, the gap between germline ends came to 14 bases. The CDR3 runs 14 residues.

This chain uses TRBV19 with TRBJ2-1; 8 positions match TRBD2. The CDR3 totals 16 residues. Unmatched junction bases numbered 9, after V lost 0 bases and J lost 8 bases. The germline V gene has CDR1 LNHDA and CDR2 SQIVND (reference sequence). CDR3 region: CASSIDAGGSPYEQFF. The CDR3 DNA reads as TGTGCCAGTAGTATAGATGCGGGAGGCTCTCCATATGAGCAGTTCTTC. Full variable domain (outside the CDR3, taken from reference TRBV19 and TRBJ2-1): DGGITQSPKYLFRKEGQNVTLSCEQNLNHDAMYWYRQDPGQGLRLIYYSQIVNDFQKGDIAEGYSVSREKKESFPLTVTSAQKNPTAFYLCASSIDAGGSPYEQFFGPGTRLTVL.